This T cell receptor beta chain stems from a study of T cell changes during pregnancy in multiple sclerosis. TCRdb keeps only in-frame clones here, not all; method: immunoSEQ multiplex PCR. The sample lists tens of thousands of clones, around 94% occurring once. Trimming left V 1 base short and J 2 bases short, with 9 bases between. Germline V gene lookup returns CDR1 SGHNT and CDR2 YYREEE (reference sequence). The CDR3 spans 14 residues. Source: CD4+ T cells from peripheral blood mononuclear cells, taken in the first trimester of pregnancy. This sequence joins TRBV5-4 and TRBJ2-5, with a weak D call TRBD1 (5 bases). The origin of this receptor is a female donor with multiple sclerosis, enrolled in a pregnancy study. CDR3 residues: CASSLLDKQETQYF. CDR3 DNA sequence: TGTGCCAGCAGCTTGCTGGACAAGCAAGAGACCCAGTACTTC.